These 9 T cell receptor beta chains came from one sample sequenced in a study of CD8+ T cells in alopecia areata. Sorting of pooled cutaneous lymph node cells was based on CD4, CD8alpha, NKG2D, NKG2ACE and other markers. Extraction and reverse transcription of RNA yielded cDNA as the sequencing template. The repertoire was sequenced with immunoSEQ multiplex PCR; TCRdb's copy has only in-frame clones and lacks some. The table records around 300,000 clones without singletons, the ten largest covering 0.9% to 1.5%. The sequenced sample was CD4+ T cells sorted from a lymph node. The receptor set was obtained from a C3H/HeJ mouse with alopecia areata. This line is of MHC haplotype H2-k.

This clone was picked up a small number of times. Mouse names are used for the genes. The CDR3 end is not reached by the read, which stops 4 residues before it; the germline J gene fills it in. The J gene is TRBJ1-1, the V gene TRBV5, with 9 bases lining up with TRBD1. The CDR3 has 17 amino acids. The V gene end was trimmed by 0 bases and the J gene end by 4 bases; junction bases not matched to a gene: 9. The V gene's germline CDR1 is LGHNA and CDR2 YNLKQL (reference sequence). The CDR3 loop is CASSQESGTGWGTEVFF. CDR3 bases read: TGTGCCAGCAGCCAAGAGAGTGGGACAGGGTGGGGCACA.

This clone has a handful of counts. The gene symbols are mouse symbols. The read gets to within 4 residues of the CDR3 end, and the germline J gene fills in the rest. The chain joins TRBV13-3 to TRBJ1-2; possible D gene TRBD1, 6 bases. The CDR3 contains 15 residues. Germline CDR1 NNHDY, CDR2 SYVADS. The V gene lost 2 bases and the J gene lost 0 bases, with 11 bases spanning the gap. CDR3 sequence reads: CASSDPTGANSDYTF. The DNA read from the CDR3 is TGTGCCAGCAGTGACCCGACAGGAGCAAACTCC.

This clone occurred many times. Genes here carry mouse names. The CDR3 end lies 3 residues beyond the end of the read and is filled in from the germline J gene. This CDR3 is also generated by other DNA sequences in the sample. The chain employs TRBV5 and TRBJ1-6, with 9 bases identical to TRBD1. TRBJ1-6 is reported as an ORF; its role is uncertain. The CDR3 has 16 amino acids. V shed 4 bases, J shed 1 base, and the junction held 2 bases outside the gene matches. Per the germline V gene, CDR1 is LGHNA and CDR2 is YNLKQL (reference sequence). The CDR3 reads CASSPGTGSYNSPLYF. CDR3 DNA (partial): TGTGCCAGCAGCCCCGGGACAGGGTCCTATAATTCGCCC.

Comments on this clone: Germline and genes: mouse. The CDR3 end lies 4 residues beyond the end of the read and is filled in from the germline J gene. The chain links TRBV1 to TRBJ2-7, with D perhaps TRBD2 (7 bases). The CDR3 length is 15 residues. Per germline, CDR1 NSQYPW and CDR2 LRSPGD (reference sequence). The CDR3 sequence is CTCSADHGGLDEQYF. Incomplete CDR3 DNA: TGCACCTGCAGTGCAGATCATGGGGGGCTGGAT.

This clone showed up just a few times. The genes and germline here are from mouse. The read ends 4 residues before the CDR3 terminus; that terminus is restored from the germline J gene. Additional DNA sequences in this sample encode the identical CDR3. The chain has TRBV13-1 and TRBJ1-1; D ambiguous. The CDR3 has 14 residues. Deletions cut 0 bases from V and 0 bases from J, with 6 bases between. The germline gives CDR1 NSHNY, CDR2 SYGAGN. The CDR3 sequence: CASSDAPANTEVFF. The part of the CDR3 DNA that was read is TGTGCCAGCAGTGATGCACCTGCAAACACA.

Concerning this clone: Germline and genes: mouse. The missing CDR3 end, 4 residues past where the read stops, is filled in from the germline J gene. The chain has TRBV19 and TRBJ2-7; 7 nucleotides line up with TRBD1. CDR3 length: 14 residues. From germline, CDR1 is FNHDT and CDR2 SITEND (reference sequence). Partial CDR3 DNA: TGTGCCAGCAGTATCGCCAGGGGGAAATAT. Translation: CASSIARGKY. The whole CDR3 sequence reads CASSIARGKYEQYF.

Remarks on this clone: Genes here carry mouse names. This chain's CDR3 is CASSQVPTGRAETLYF. The CDR3 DNA, read in part, is TGTGCCAGCAGCCAAGTCCCGACAGGGCGTGCAGAA. The J gene is TRBJ2-3, the V gene TRBV5; TRBD1 matches 7 bases. The missing CDR3 end, 4 residues past where the read stops, is filled in from the germline J gene. The CDR3 is 16 residues long. The ends lost 1 base at V and 1 base at J; junction bases unmatched: 5. Germline V gene sequence: CDR1 LGHNA, CDR2 YNLKQL (reference sequence).

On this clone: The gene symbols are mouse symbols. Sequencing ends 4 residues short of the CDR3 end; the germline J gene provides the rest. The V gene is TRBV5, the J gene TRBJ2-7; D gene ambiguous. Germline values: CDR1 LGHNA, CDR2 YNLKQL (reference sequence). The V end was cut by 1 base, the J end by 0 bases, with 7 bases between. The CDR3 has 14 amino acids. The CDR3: CASSQGQRSYEQYF. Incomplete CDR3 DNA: TGTGCCAGCAGCCAAGGACAACGCTCCTAT.

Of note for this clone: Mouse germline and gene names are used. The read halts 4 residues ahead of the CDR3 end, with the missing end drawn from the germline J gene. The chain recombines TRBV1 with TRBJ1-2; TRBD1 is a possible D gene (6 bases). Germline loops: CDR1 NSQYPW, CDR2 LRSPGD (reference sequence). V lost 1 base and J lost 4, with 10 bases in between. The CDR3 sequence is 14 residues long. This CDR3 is CTCSAGGRGSDYTF. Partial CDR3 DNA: TGCACCTGCAGTGCAGGGGGGCGGGGCTCC.